Shown below are 26 T cell receptor beta chains from a single sample sequenced in a study of breast tumors, draining lymph nodes, adjacent tissues. TCRdb used MiXCR to reprocess the multiplex PCR reads, holding one entry per CDR3 protein. This table has 130,000 or so distinct CDR3 sequences, less than 35% appearing once. Breast cancer patients provided tissue from their axillary draining lymph nodes. What was sequenced was axillary lymph node tissue. All receptors come from a female donor with breast cancer. Some clones in this sample may be carry-over from other donors' samples.

This clonotype occurred once. This chain uses TRBV7-9 with TRBJ2-3; 9 bases are shared with TRBD2. The germline V gene encodes CDR1 SEHNR and CDR2 FQNEAQ (reference sequence). J was trimmed by 13 bases and V by 4 bases; bases with no gene match: 6. There are 12 residues in the CDR3. Here the CDR3 reads CASSSRGGAEYF. DNA of the CDR3: TGTGCCAGCAGCTCGCGGGGGGGCGCCGAGTATTTT. The full variable domain, rest sourced from reference TRBV7-9 and TRBJ2-3, is DTGVSQNPRHKITKRGQNVTFRCDPISEHNRLYWYRQTLGQGPEFLTYFQNEAQLEKSRLLSDRFSAERPKGSFSTLEIQRTEQGDSAMYLCASSSRGGAEYFGPGTRLTVL.

This clonotype has only one observation. The V gene is TRBV19, the J gene TRBJ1-4, with 10 bases matching TRBD1. The V segment lost 4 bases and the J segment 2 bases; nucleotides outside the gene matches: 7. The CDR3 length is 17 residues. CDR1 is LNHDA and CDR2 is SQIVND in the germline V gene (reference sequence). The CDR3 DNA follows: TGTGCCAGTAGTAACCCGGGACAGGGGTGGACTAATGAAAAACTGTTTTTT. Translation gives CASSNPGQGWTNEKLFF.

There are many counts of this clonotype. The chain employs TRBV6-6 and TRBJ2-7; D not certain. CDR1 is MNHNY and CDR2 is SVGAGI in the germline V gene (reference sequence). The CDR3 length is 15 residues. Trimming took 2 bases from V and 3 from J, leaving 14 bases between them. The chain's CDR3 is CASSYPRSPHYEQYF. The CDR3 DNA follows: TGTGCCAGCAGTTACCCGCGGTCCCCTCACTACGAGCAGTACTTC.

The V and J genes are TRBV7-9 and TRBJ2-1, with 10 positions matching TRBD2. Germline-derived CDR1 and CDR2 are SEHNR and FQNEAQ (reference sequence). The junction had 6 bases not matched to a gene; V was cut back by 1 base and J by 3 bases. CDR3 length: 17 amino acids. CDR3 in DNA: TGTGCCAGCAGCTTAGACCCTCCTAGCGGGGGCTACAATGAGCAGTTCTTC. Residues: CASSLDPPSGGYNEQFF.

In this sample, this clonotype turned up many times. The chain employs TRBV19 and TRBJ1-5; 9 nucleotides line up with TRBD1. From germline, CDR1 is LNHDA and CDR2 SQIVND (reference sequence). Germline trimming cut 4 bases from V and 6 bases from J; bases unmatched to any gene: 7. The CDR3 is 15 residues long. This CDR3 reads CASSKMTGGSQPQHF. The CDR3 DNA reads as TGTGCCAGTAGTAAGATGACAGGGGGAAGTCAGCCCCAGCATTTT. Combining the CDR3 with reference TRBV19 and TRBJ1-5 gives the whole variable domain DGGITQSPKYLFRKEGQNVTLSCEQNLNHDAMYWYRQDPGQGLRLIYYSQIVNDFQKGDIAEGYSVSREKKESFPLTVTSAQKNPTAFYLCASSKMTGGSQPQHFGDGTRLSIL.

This clonotype was counted ten times or more. The V gene is TRBV2, the J gene TRBJ1-2, with 11 bases aligning to TRBD1. J gave up 7 bases and V 8 bases, and 6 bases lay outside the gene matches. Germline CDR1 is SNHLY and CDR2 is FYNNEI. This CDR3 region has 13 residues. For the CDR3, the DNA is TGTGCCAGCGACCTGGGACAGGGGGGTGGCTACACCTTC. The encoded protein is CASDLGQGGGYTF.

V is TRBV5-6 and J is TRBJ2-2; 7 bases are shared with TRBD1. CDR3 length: 16 residues. Germline trimming cut 2 bases from V and 5 bases from J; bases unmatched to any gene: 9. Germline CDR1 is SGHDT and CDR2 is YYEEEE. CDR3 protein: CASSLTGAARTGELFF. CDR3 nucleotide sequence: TGTGCCAGCAGCTTAACAGGGGCCGCGAGGACCGGGGAGCTGTTTTTT.

Many counts were recorded for this clonotype. V gene TRBV18 combines with J gene TRBJ2-7, with a tentative D call TRBD2 (7 bases). Germline CDR1 and CDR2: KGHSH and LQKENI. V gave up 4 bases and J gave up 3 bases, with 16 bases separating them. This CDR3 contains 15 residues. CDR3 loop: CASSQNPGGRYEQYF. DNA for the CDR3: TGTGCCAGCTCACAAAATCCCGGGGGGCGCTACGAGCAGTACTTC.

This chain uses TRBV5-6 with TRBJ2-2, with D unresolved. CDR3 size: 14 residues. Germline V lookup: CDR1 SGHDT, CDR2 YYEEEE. V lost 4 bases and J lost 5, with 12 bases in between. The CDR3 nucleotides are TGTGCCAGCAGCCCTGAGGCCTTAACCGGGGAGCTGTTTTTT. Residues: CASSPEALTGELFF.

In this sample, this clonotype turned up many times. One end of the junction varies from germline; a read error may be responsible. The rearrangement uses TRBV7-9 and TRBJ1-2; TRBD1 is a possible D gene (5 bases). The CDR3 runs to 15 residues. Germline values: CDR1 SEHNR, CDR2 FQNEAQ (reference sequence). CDR3 DNA: TGTGCCAGCAGCTTAGCGTGGGGGACCGGGTATGGCTACCCCTTC. This codes for CASSLAWGTGYGYPF.

Regarding this clonotype: Sequence at one end of the junction differs from germline and may be a read error. J is TRBJ1-6 and V is TRBV5-1; perhaps TRBD1 as D (5 bases). CDR3 length equals 14 residues. CDR1 SGHRS and CDR2 YFSETQ come from the germline V gene. The CDR3 DNA reads TGCGCCGGCAGCCTAAGGGACCAGAATTCCCCCCTCCACTTC. It is translated as CAGSLRDQNSPLHF.

In its sample, this clonotype was seen once. This chain joins TRBV7-9 and TRBJ1-4; tentatively, D is TRBD1 (5 bases). The CDR3 is made up of 13 amino acids. The germline V gene encodes CDR1 SEHNR and CDR2 FQNEAQ (reference sequence). Trimming pared 5 bases from V and 7 bases from J, leaving 11 bases between. CDR3 coding DNA: TGTGCCAGCAGCGAGACGGGGGTTGAAAAACTGTTTTTT. The encoded protein is CASSETGVEKLFF.

This sequence joins TRBV2 and TRBJ2-7, with D hard to call. Germline V gene lookup returns CDR1 SNHLY and CDR2 FYNNEI. This CDR3 contains 12 residues. Trimming took 7 bases from V and 3 from J, leaving 10 bases between them. CDR3 in amino acids: CASTPNVYEQYF. CDR3 DNA sequence: TGTGCCAGCACCCCCAACGTCTACGAGCAGTACTTC.

As concerns this clonotype: A much larger clone differs by one base, so this may be a read error. The chain links TRBV5-8 to TRBJ1-5; the D is unclear. CDR3 length: 16 residues. V was pared by 3 bases and J by 7 bases, with 20 bases between. CDR1 is SGHTS, CDR2 YDEGEE, per germline. In DNA form, the CDR3 reads TGTGCCAGCAGCTCCCTGGGAGCGGGTTTAATGCAGCCCCAGCATTTT. It is translated as CASSSLGAGLMQPQHF. The full variable domain, rest sourced from reference TRBV5-8 and TRBJ1-5, is EAGVTQSPTHLIKTRGQQATLRCSPISGHTSVYWYQQALGLGLQFLLWYDEGEERNRGNFPPRFSGRQFPNYSSELNVNALELEDSALYLCASSSLGAGLMQPQHFGDGTRLSIL.

This clonotype rates as medium-sized. The chain combines TRBV12-3 or TRBV12-4 with TRBJ1-2; D is possibly TRBD1 (6 bases). Trimming left V 5 bases short and J 4 bases short, with 14 bases between. The CDR3 spans 14 residues. The CDR3 DNA is TGTGCCAGCAGTCCGTATACAGGGTCCTATGGCTACACCTTC. It codes for CASSPYTGSYGYTF.

This clonotype has at least ten counts. Since the CDR3 does not end with the conserved phenylalanine or tryptophan, this likely comes from a read error. The rearrangement joins TRBV30 to TRBJ1-3; D ambiguous. This CDR3 spans 13 amino acids. Germline CDR1 GTSNPN, CDR2 SVGIG (reference sequence). Between the trimmed V and J ends, which lost 0 bases and 1 base, there was a span of 4 bases. CDR3 DNA sequence: TGTGCCTGGAGTGTACAGTCTGGAAACACCATATATCTT. Its translation: CAWSVQSGNTIYL.

This clonotype was recorded many times. The rearrangement uses TRBV7-9 and TRBJ2-7; tentatively, D is TRBD2 (6 bases). The CDR3 length is 14 residues. Trimming cost V 5 bases and J 4 bases, with 15 bases left between them. Germline V gene lookup returns CDR1 SEHNR and CDR2 FQNEAQ (reference sequence). The CDR3 protein is CASSPGGTDYEQYV. In nucleotides, the CDR3 is TGTGCCAGCAGCCCCGGAGGGACGGATTACGAGCAGTACGTC.

This clonotype was detected many times. V usage is TRBV5-4 and J usage is TRBJ1-2, with D possibly TRBD1 on 6 matching bases. V was pared by 5 bases and J by 3 bases, with 14 bases between. This CDR3 region has 14 residues. Germline V lookup: CDR1 SGHNT, CDR2 YYREEE (reference sequence). CDR3 amino acids: CASRPGHPDYGYTF. DNA of the CDR3: TGTGCCAGCAGGCCGGGACACCCTGACTATGGCTACACCTTC. Supplemented by reference TRBV5-4 and TRBJ1-2, the full variable domain reads ETGVTQSPTHLIKTRGQQVTLRCSSQSGHNTVSWYQQALGQGPQFIFQYYREEENGRGNFPPRFSGLQFPNYSSELNVNALELDDSALYLCASRPGHPDYGYTFGSGTRLTVV.

J is TRBJ2-2 and V is TRBV20-1, with 11 bases matching TRBD2. The CDR3 is 17 amino acids. Unmatched junction bases numbered 12, after V lost 6 bases and J lost 3 bases. Per the germline V gene, CDR1 is DFQATT and CDR2 is SNEGSKA (reference sequence). Written as DNA, the CDR3 is TGCAGTGCCCGATCCGGGAGGACTAGCGGGTACACCGGGGAGCTGTTTTTT. Its translation: CSARSGRTSGYTGELFF.

In its sample, this clonotype was seen many times. The J gene is TRBJ1-3, the V gene TRBV6-1, with no clear D. Germline-derived CDR1 and CDR2 are MNHNS and SASEGT. This CDR3 has 10 amino acids. The V end lost 10 bases, the J end lost 8 bases, and 9 bases lay between the germline ends. In nucleotides, the CDR3 is TGTGCCACCGGGTGGGACACCATATATTTT. This gives the protein CATGWDTIYF.

V usage is TRBV18 and J usage is TRBJ1-6; TRBD1 might be the D (6 bases). CDR3 length: 15 residues. Germline CDR1 reads KGHSH; CDR2 reads LQKENI. V was clipped by 1 base and J by 10 bases, with 14 bases between them. CDR3 sequence reads: CASSPQGQGRSPLHF. As DNA, the CDR3 is TGTGCCAGCTCACCACAGGGGCAGGGGAGGTCACCCCTCCACTTT. The whole variable domain, remainder taken from reference TRBV18 and TRBJ1-6, is NAGVMQNPRHLVRRRGQEARLRCSPMKGHSHVYWYRQLPEEGLKFMVYLQKENIIDESGMPKERFSAEFPKEGPSILRIQQVVRGDSAAYFCASSPQGQGRSPLHFGNGTRLTVT.

This clonotype appeared many times. The chain carries TRBV6-5 and TRBJ1-2; 10 nucleotides agree with TRBD1. With 6 bases clipped from V and 7 bases from J, the junction kept 2 bases outside the gene matches. The CDR3 loop spans 12 amino acids. CDR1 and CDR2 from the germline V gene are MNHEY and SVGAGI. CDR3: CASSRDRGGYTF. The DNA for the CDR3 is TGTGCCAGCAGCCGGGACAGGGGTGGCTACACCTTC.

With respect to this clonotype: Its ends do not fully match the called genes, so a read error is possible. The rearrangement joins TRBV10-3 to TRBJ1-3; unclear D gene. The CDR3 is made up of 15 amino acids. CDR1 is ENHRY, CDR2 SYGVKD, per germline. CDR3: CAISEGRHSGNTIYF. As DNA, the CDR3 is TGTGCCATCAGTGAGGGACGGCACTCTGGAAACACCATATATTTC.

This clonotype was observed many times. Since a much larger clone is just one base distant, this may be a read error. The chain recombines TRBV7-3 with TRBJ2-5, with 10 bases matching TRBD2. Looked up from germline, CDR1 is SGHTA and CDR2 is FQGTGA. This CDR3 is 15 amino acids long. The CDR3, as DNA: TGTGCCAGCAGCCGAAGCGGGGGGGCCGGGGAGACCCAGCACTTC. The encoded protein is CASSRSGGAGETQHF.

In regard to this clonotype: It may be a read error: a sequence one base away is much more abundant. The J gene is TRBJ2-2, the V gene TRBV18; D is perhaps TRBD1 or TRBD2 (5 bases each). This CDR3 has 17 amino acids. Germline V CDR1 and CDR2: KGHSH, LQKENI. V was trimmed by 4 bases and J by 0 bases, leaving 15 bases between them. CDR3 protein: CASSLPFGDANTGELFF. The DNA for the CDR3 is TGTGCCAGCTCACTACCGTTCGGGGACGCGAACACCGGGGAGCTGTTTTTT.

This clonotype has ten or more counts. A single base separates this from a much larger clone, so it may be a read error. This chain links TRBV11-2 with TRBJ1-6; D is ambiguous. Trimming left V 3 bases short and J 10 bases short, with 13 bases between. This CDR3 is 14 amino acids long. Germline V gives CDR1 SGHAT, CDR2 FQNNGV. The CDR3 DNA is TGTGCCAGCAGCTTCTTTCGGGAAGCCTCACCCCTCCACTTT. It encodes CASSFFREASPLHF.